This T cell receptor beta chain was identified in a study of blood T cells in healthy people across ages. This CDR3 has 13 residues. CDR1 is SQVTM and CDR2 is ANQGSEA in the germline V gene. The V end lost 6 bases, the J end lost 2 bases, and 14 bases lay between the germline ends. It was with a sample-barcoded 5' primer and a J-beta primer mix that a second PCR of roughly 7 to 12 cycles was run. Each CDR3 protein gets one entry after TCRdb re-called the 5' RACE reads with MiXCR. The data hold around 1,800,000 distinct CDR3 sequences, with about 39% observed a single time. Sequences were obtained from blood. This clonotype was sampled from a human donor in good health. This chain links TRBV29-1 with TRBJ2-7; tentatively, D is TRBD1 (5 bases). CDR3 region: CSVLSWGAYEQYF. The CDR3 DNA is TGCAGCGTCCTTAGTTGGGGCGCCTACGAGCAGTACTTC.